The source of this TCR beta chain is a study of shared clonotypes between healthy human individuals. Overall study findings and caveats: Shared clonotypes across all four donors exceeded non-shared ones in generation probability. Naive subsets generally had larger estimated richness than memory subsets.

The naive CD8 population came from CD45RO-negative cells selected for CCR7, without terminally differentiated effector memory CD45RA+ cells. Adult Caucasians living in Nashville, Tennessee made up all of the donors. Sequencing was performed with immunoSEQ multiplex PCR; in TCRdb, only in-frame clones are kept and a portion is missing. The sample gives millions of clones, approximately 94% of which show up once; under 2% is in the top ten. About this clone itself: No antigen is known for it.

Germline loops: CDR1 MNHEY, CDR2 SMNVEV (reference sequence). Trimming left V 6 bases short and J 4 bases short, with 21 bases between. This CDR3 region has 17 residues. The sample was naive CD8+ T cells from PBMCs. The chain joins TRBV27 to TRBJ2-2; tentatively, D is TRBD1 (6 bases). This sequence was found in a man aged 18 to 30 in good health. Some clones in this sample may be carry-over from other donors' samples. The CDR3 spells CASRVTGSLHGTGELFF. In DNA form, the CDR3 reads TGTGCCAGCAGAGTCACAGGGTCTCTCCATGGCACCGGGGAGCTGTTTTTT.